Detailed here is one T cell receptor (beta chain). What it binds is unknown. The protocol was immunoSEQ multiplex PCR, while the TCRdb copy is restricted to in-frame clones and leaves out a portion. Of 180,000 or so clones listed, 80% to 90% are singletons. This specimen comes from a study of cytomegalovirus exposure and HLA in healthy donors. Findings and caveats of the study: Diagnosis of cytomegalovirus status made by the classifier reportedly showed high specificity and sensitivity.

Trimming took 5 bases from V and 3 from J; bases not matched to a gene: 9. This CDR3 comprises 15 residues. CDR1 is SEHNR, CDR2 FQNEAQ, per germline (reference sequence). The receptor's source is a woman aged 25 to 39 in good health and CMV-seropositive. V and J are TRBV7-9 and TRBJ2-7; 8 bases are shared with TRBD2. Sample: PBMCs. CDR3: CASSPRLASVYEQYF. The CDR3 region has the DNA TGTGCCAGCAGCCCACGACTAGCGTCGGTCTACGAGCAGTACTTC.